Sequencing of this TCR beta chain was carried out in a study of blood T cell dynamics during melanoma immunotherapy. Turning to the study itself: Metastatic melanoma patients received first-line pembrolizumab or nivolumab plus ipilimumab. Points from the study as a whole: Unlike progressors, later disease-control patients had W3 repertoires gaining clonality or diversity.

TCRdb's table, derived via immunoSEQ multiplex PCR, lists solely in-frame clones and lacks some. The sample holds more than 10,000 clones, nearly 90% seen once. Deletions cut 3 bases from V and 2 bases from J, with 20 bases between. The CDR3 covers 17 residues. From germline, CDR1 is SGHDN and CDR2 FVKESK. Time point meaning: pre-treatment baseline. About this clone itself: Its antigen is not known.

The TCR originated in a human donor with melanoma. The genes are TRBV14 and TRBJ2-7; perhaps TRBD2 as D (5 bases). The material sequenced was blood, taken from a patient treated with checkpoint blockade. Written as DNA, the CDR3 is TGTGCCAGCAGCCAGAGAGGCGTCCTCGAGCGGCCCTACGAGCAGTACTTC. Its protein product is CASSQRGVLERPYEQYF.